This T cell receptor (beta chain) was sequenced during a study of siplizumab effects on memory and regulatory T cells. Method: immunoSEQ multiplex PCR; TCRdb's copy keeps in-frame clones and lacks some. The table records more than 95,000 clones, about 93% of them present only once. Findings of the study overall: Naive T cells seemed more diverse than memory cells; they also seemed major alloresponse contributors. On average, about 69% of mappable alloreactive CD4+ clones were Treg-derived under siplizumab, against about 25% in controls.

Germline loops: CDR1 SGHRS, CDR2 YFSETQ. This CDR3 has 13 amino acids. The V end was cut by 2 bases, the J end by 2 bases, with 7 bases between. This clone showed up just once. Its cognate antigen is unknown. What was sequenced was Tregs sorted from blood. The V gene is TRBV5-1, the J gene TRBJ2-5; tentatively, D is TRBD1 (5 bases). The source is a human donor in good health. The CDR3 loop reads CASSFRQQETQYF. The CDR3 bases are TGCGCCAGCAGCTTTCGACAGCAAGAGACCCAGTACTTC.